What follows are 30 T cell receptor beta chains derived from one specimen sequenced in a study of OX40 agonist ivuxolimab in advanced cancers. The repertoire was sequenced with immunoSEQ multiplex PCR; TCRdb's copy has only in-frame clones and lacks some. There are more than 10,000 clones in the sample; around 73% occur only once, and 35% to 45% lies in the top ten. Sequencing used CD4+ or CD8+ T cells sorted from blood, obtained in a trial of the OX40 agonist ivuxolimab. The receptors come from an adult with an advanced solid tumor such as melanoma, head and neck, liver or kidney cancer.

J is TRBJ2-2 and V is TRBV5-1; 9 bases fit TRBD1. Trimming removed 2 bases from V and 3 bases from J; junction bases left unmatched: 11. In germline, CDR1 is SGHRS, CDR2 YFSETQ. The CDR3 runs to 18 residues. Here the CDR3 reads CASSLPPPGTGYTGELFF. CDR3 bases: TGCGCCAGCAGCTTACCCCCCCCCGGGACAGGGTACACCGGGGAGCTGTTTTTT.

This sequence joins TRBV19 and TRBJ1-5, with D tentatively TRBD1 (5 bases). Deletions cut 10 bases from V and 8 bases from J, with 9 bases between. The V gene's germline CDR1 is LNHDA and CDR2 SQIVND (reference sequence). CDR3 length: 10 residues. Here the CDR3 DNA reads TGTGCCATAGGGGACGAGCCCCAGCATTTT. This translates into CAIGDEPQHF. Full variable domain (outside the CDR3, taken from reference TRBV19 and TRBJ1-5): DGGITQSPKYLFRKEGQNVTLSCEQNLNHDAMYWYRQDPGQGLRLIYYSQIVNDFQKGDIAEGYSVSREKKESFPLTVTSAQKNPTAFYLCAIGDEPQHFGDGTRLSIL.

This chain joins TRBV6-5 and TRBJ2-7; D is perhaps TRBD1 or TRBD2 (5 bases each). From germline, CDR1 is MNHEY and CDR2 SVGAGI. Trimming took off 4 bases at V and 2 bases at J, with 15 bases between the two ends. The CDR3 length is 15 residues. CDR3 sequence: CASSSSDTGPYEQYF. The CDR3 DNA follows: TGTGCCAGCAGTTCGTCGGACACGGGACCCTACGAGCAGTACTTC.

The V and J genes are TRBV10-3 and TRBJ2-7, with D perhaps assigned TRBD1 or TRBD2 (5 bases each). V shed 0 bases and J shed 2 bases, with 8 bases lying between them. The CDR3 covers 14 residues. Germline loops: CDR1 ENHRY, CDR2 SYGVKD. CDR3 sequence: CAISESWGTYEQYF. The CDR3 nucleotides are TGTGCCATCAGTGAGTCGTGGGGGACCTACGAGCAGTACTTC.

In this sample, this clone is medium-sized (0.01 to 0.1%). The rearrangement joins TRBV19 to TRBJ1-5, with a tentative D call TRBD1 (5 bases). From germline, CDR1 is LNHDA and CDR2 SQIVND (reference sequence). V was pared by 7 bases and J by 1 base, with 14 bases between. CDR3 length equals 15 residues. The CDR3 sequence is CASTLQGRSNQPQHF. The CDR3 DNA sequence: TGTGCCAGTACCCTGCAGGGACGGAGCAATCAGCCCCAGCATTTT.

V and J are TRBV5-4 and TRBJ1-1; no firm D call. V lost 4 bases to trimming and J lost 0 bases, with 7 bases between them. Germline V lookup: CDR1 SGHNT, CDR2 YYREEE (reference sequence). The CDR3 is 13 amino acids. For the CDR3, the DNA is TGTGCCAGCAGCCACGATCTGAACACTGAAGCTTTCTTT. Translated, it gives CASSHDLNTEAFF.

The CDR3 nucleotides are TGTGCCAGCAGCTCCTCGACAGGGATCACTGAAGCTTTCTTT. This encodes CASSSSTGITEAFF. V usage is TRBV5-6 and J usage is TRBJ1-1; TRBD1 matches at 7 bases. The ends lost 3 bases at V and 4 bases at J; junction bases unmatched: 6. This CDR3 region has 14 residues. Per germline, CDR1 SGHDT and CDR2 YYEEEE.

This chain joins TRBV19 and TRBJ2-1; a possible D gene is TRBD1 (5 bases). Germline assignment: CDR1 LNHDA and CDR2 SQIVND (reference sequence). The CDR3 is 17 amino acids. The germline V and J ends were trimmed by 5 bases and 2 bases, with 19 bases remaining between them. The chain's CDR3 is CASSPWGRSKAYNEQFF. CDR3 nucleotide sequence: TGTGCCAGTAGTCCATGGGGCCGGTCTAAAGCCTACAATGAGCAGTTCTTC.

The chain employs TRBV7-8 and TRBJ2-2; TRBD1 matches 9 bases. This CDR3 spans 16 amino acids. Trimming at V came to 5 bases and at J to 4 bases, leaving 8 bases not matched to a gene. Looked up from germline, CDR1 is SGHVS and CDR2 is FQNEAQ. CDR3 protein: CASSPRRTGATGELFF. The DNA of the CDR3 is TGTGCCAGCAGCCCTAGGAGGACAGGGGCCACCGGGGAGCTGTTTTTT.

The V call is TRBV10-3, the J call TRBJ2-2, with D tentatively TRBD2 (5 bases). Germline V lookup: CDR1 ENHRY, CDR2 SYGVKD. Trimming removed 3 bases from V and 7 bases from J, with 6 bases in between. The CDR3 runs to 12 residues. In DNA form, the CDR3 reads TGTGCCATCAGTGAAGGGAGCGGGGAGCTGTTTTTT. This gives the protein CAISEGSGELFF.

The J gene is TRBJ2-7, the V gene TRBV30; D not certain. Trimming shortened V by 7 bases and J by 2 bases, and 9 bases separated the two germline ends. This CDR3 region has 11 residues. Germline V CDR1 and CDR2: GTSNPN, SVGIG (reference sequence). For the CDR3, the DNA is TGTGCCTACGAAGGGACCTACGAGCAGTACTTC. As protein: CAYEGTYEQYF.

In this sample, this clone turned up once. The J gene is TRBJ1-2, the V gene TRBV29-1; 8 bases line up with TRBD1. This CDR3 contains 13 residues. J lost 8 bases, V lost 7 bases, and 12 bases had no gene match. Germline values: CDR1 SQVTM, CDR2 ANQGSEA. In DNA form, the CDR3 reads TGCAGCGCCCTTGGACAGGGTAGTCGAGGCTACACCTTC. This sequence encodes CSALGQGSRGYTF.

V gene TRBV2 combines with J gene TRBJ1-3, with 9 nucleotides matching TRBD1. This CDR3 region has 16 residues. Germline trimming cut 3 bases from V and 4 bases from J; bases unmatched to any gene: 7. Looked up from germline, CDR1 is SNHLY and CDR2 is FYNNEI. For the CDR3, the DNA is TGTGCCAGCAGTGACCCGACAGGGGGTGTAGGAAACACCATATATTTT. Its translation is CASSDPTGGVGNTIYF.

The V and J genes are TRBV19 and TRBJ2-2, with 7 positions matching TRBD1. There are 16 residues in the CDR3. Germline V lookup: CDR1 LNHDA, CDR2 SQIVND (reference sequence). The trim removed 7 bases at V and 7 bases at J, leaving 15 bases unmatched. The CDR3 sequence: CASTAYGQGGIGELFF. CDR3 nucleotide sequence: TGTGCCAGTACCGCCTATGGACAAGGGGGCATCGGGGAGCTGTTTTTT.

In this sample, this clone is medium-sized (0.01 to 0.1%). The genes are TRBV6-5 and TRBJ1-5, with D tentatively TRBD1 (5 bases). Germline CDR1 is MNHEY and CDR2 is SVGAGI. This CDR3 has 14 residues. V was trimmed by 6 bases and J by 9 bases, leaving 18 bases between them. The chain's CDR3 is CASSPGVGLGPQHF. CDR3 coding DNA: TGTGCCAGCAGCCCCGGTGTGGGGCTTGGGCCCCAGCATTTT.

J is TRBJ2-7 and V is TRBV19; TRBD2 matches 8 bases. Germline V gives CDR1 LNHDA, CDR2 SQIVND (reference sequence). CDR3 size: 15 residues. V lost 6 bases and J lost 3; bases outside the gene matches: 10. Here the CDR3 reads CASRPGTRGFYEQYF. The CDR3 nucleotides are TGTGCCAGTAGACCCGGGACTAGAGGATTCTACGAGCAGTACTTC.

The rearrangement joins TRBV6-1 to TRBJ2-5; D might be TRBD1 or TRBD2, each matching 5 bases. V lost 6 bases and J lost 3, with 17 bases in between. This CDR3 has 15 residues. Germline V gives CDR1 MNHNS, CDR2 SASEGT. The CDR3 DNA follows: TGTGCCAGCAGACGGGGCGCCCTACCAAAAGAGACCCAGTACTTC. Translation gives CASRRGALPKETQYF.

V usage is TRBV19 and J usage is TRBJ1-5; D possibly corresponds to TRBD1 (5 bases). V lost 11 bases, J lost 1 base, and 12 bases lay in between. Germline V lookup: CDR1 LNHDA, CDR2 SQIVND (reference sequence). The length of the CDR3 is 13 residues. The CDR3 spells CASRGVSNQPQHF. CDR3 in DNA: TGTGCCTCAAGGGGAGTAAGCAATCAGCCCCAGCATTTT.

V is TRBV4-1 and J is TRBJ2-5; D not resolved. The V end was cut by 0 bases, the J end by 5 bases, with 13 bases between. CDR3 length: 15 amino acids. CDR1 is MGHRA and CDR2 is YSYEKL in the germline V gene. CDR3 sequence reads: CASSQDLWGYETQYF. CDR3 nucleotide sequence: TGCGCCAGCAGCCAAGATCTTTGGGGATATGAGACCCAGTACTTC.

The V call is TRBV5-1, the J call TRBJ2-2; 7 bases agree with TRBD1. This CDR3 region has 16 residues. Germline-derived CDR1 and CDR2 are SGHRS and YFSETQ. The V gene end was trimmed by 1 base and the J gene end by 1 base; junction bases not matched to a gene: 4. The CDR3 spells CASSLWGTVNTGELFF. The CDR3 DNA is TGCGCCAGCAGCTTGTGGGGGACAGTGAACACCGGGGAGCTGTTTTTT. Supplemented by reference TRBV5-1 and TRBJ2-2, the full variable domain reads KAGVTQTPRYLIKTRGQQVTLSCSPISGHRSVSWYQQTPGQGLQFLFEYFSETQRNKGNFPGRFSGRQFSNSRSEMNVSTLELGDSALYLCASSLWGTVNTGELFFGEGSRLTVL.

This clone has just a few counts. This sequence joins TRBV28 and TRBJ2-1; 9 nucleotides agree with TRBD2. J lost 8 bases, V lost 6 bases, and 5 bases had no gene match. The CDR3 has 13 residues. The germline CDR1 and CDR2 sequences are MDHEN and SYDVKM. CDR3 DNA sequence: TGTGCCAGCAGAGGGACTAGCCTCGATGAGCAGTTCTTC. It codes for CASRGTSLDEQFF.

The chain employs TRBV19 and TRBJ2-2; 7 bases are a match to TRBD1. CDR1 and CDR2 (germline): LNHDA, SQIVND (reference sequence). The CDR3 runs to 15 residues. Germline trimming cut 3 bases from V and 4 bases from J; bases unmatched to any gene: 5. CDR3 DNA: TGTGCCAGTAGTATGGTCTACAGGGGCACCGGGGAGCTGTTTTTT. It yields the protein CASSMVYRGTGELFF.

J is TRBJ2-1 and V is TRBV5-4; TRBD2 aligns across 7 bases. This CDR3 comprises 14 residues. With 6 bases clipped from V and 3 bases from J, the junction kept 6 bases outside the gene matches. CDR1 is SGHNT and CDR2 is YYREEE in the germline V gene (reference sequence). In DNA form, the CDR3 reads TGTGCCAGCATCGACTCTAGCGGCTACAATGAGCAGTTCTTC. This translates into CASIDSSGYNEQFF.

The rearrangement links TRBV11-2 to TRBJ2-7, with TRBD1 as a possible D gene (5 bases). Germline CDR1 and CDR2: SGHAT and FQNNGV. The V and J ends lost 5 bases and 3 bases respectively, with 14 bases between them. The CDR3 is 14 amino acids. For the CDR3, the DNA is TGTGCCAGCAGCGAGTTAACAGGTGGCTACGAGCAGTACTTC. This translates into CASSELTGGYEQYF.

Note on this clone: A much larger clone differs by one base, so this may be a read error. This same CDR3 is encoded by further DNA sequences in the sample. V gene TRBV9 combines with J gene TRBJ2-7; TRBD2 aligns across 9 bases. The CDR3 covers 15 residues. The germline CDR1 and CDR2 sequences are SGDLS and YYNGEE. CDR3 DNA: TGCGCCCGCAGCGGGGGGCAAGGGGGCAGGGACGAGCAGTACTTC. Amino acids: CARSGGQGGRDEQYF.

This chain links TRBV7-8 with TRBJ2-5; D call uncertain. Trimming cost V 1 base and J 3 bases, with 12 bases left between them. CDR1 and CDR2 (germline): SGHVS, FQNEAQ. The CDR3 length is 15 residues. The CDR3 region is CASSLVGNNEETQYF. The CDR3 DNA reads as TGTGCCAGCAGCTTAGTGGGCAACAACGAAGAGACCCAGTACTTC.

The chain links TRBV7-9 to TRBJ1-4, with 8 bases identical to TRBD1. Germline-derived CDR1 and CDR2 are SEHNR and FQNEAQ (reference sequence). V lost 7 bases to trimming and J lost 8 bases; unmatched junction nucleotides: 18. This CDR3 comprises 17 residues. CDR3 sequence: CASNRLKTTGESEKLFF. The CDR3 DNA reads as TGTGCCAGCAACCGACTAAAAACGACAGGGGAGTCGGAAAAACTGTTTTTT.

As concerns this clone: The same CDR3 is also encoded by other DNA sequences in this sample. The chain has TRBV30 and TRBJ1-1; D gene unclear. The germline V and J ends were trimmed by 0 bases and 4 bases, with 9 bases remaining between them. CDR3 length: 13 amino acids. CDR1 and CDR2 from the germline V gene are GTSNPN and SVGIG (reference sequence). CDR3 amino acids: CAWSVLRGTEAFF. The CDR3 DNA reads as TGTGCCTGGAGTGTACTCCGGGGCACTGAAGCTTTCTTT.

Comments on this clone: Other DNA variants within this sample encode the same CDR3. In DNA form, the CDR3 reads TGTGCCTGGAGCGTCGGCTCTGGAAACACCATATATTTT. Amino acid sequence: CAWSVGSGNTIYF. The gene calls are TRBV30 and TRBJ1-3; D gene unclear. Germline CDR1 reads GTSNPN; CDR2 reads SVGIG (reference sequence). The CDR3 runs to 13 residues. V was shortened by 3 bases and J by 0 bases, with 6 bases between the two germline ends.

This chain joins TRBV21-1 and TRBJ2-7; the table's D gene call, TRBD2, was not cross checked with the DNA. TRBV21-1 is a documented pseudogene. The CDR3 sequence is 14 residues long. CDR3 bases: TGTGCCAGCAGCTTCGGGCAAGCGGGGAACGAGCAGTACTTC. Encoded protein: CASSFGQAGNEQYF.